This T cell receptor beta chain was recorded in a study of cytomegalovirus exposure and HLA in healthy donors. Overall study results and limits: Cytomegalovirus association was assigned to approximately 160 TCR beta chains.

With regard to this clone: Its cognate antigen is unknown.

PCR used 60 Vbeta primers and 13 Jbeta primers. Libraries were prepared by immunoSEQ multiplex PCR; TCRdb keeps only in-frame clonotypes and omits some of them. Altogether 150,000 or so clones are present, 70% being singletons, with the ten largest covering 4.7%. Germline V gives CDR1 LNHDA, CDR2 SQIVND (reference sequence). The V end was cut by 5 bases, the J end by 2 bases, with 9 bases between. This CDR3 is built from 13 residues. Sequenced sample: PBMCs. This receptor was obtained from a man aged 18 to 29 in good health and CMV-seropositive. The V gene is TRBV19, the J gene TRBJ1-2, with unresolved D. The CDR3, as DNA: TGTGCCAGTAGTCAATCGGGGAACTATGGCTACACCTTC. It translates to CASSQSGNYGYTF.